The clone carrying this TCR beta chain was found a few times. No antigen is known for it. The data stem from a study of T cell repertoires in aging, cancer and after chemotherapy. About the study: Donor ages fell into six groups from 30 or younger up to 70 or older. General study findings and limits: In cancer patients, declining TCR diversity with age involved lost richness and lost evenness. Immunological memory after chemotherapy cannot be judged from the repertoire data.

The template was genomic DNA from peripheral blood, not RNA. A mixed TRB-A/B primer pool amplified rearranged TRB by multiplex touch-down PCR. TCRdb itself ran the multiplex PCR reads through MiXCR, one entry per CDR3 protein. The sample holds thousands of distinct CDR3 sequences, approximately 31% seen once. The germline V gene has CDR1 DFQATT and CDR2 SNEGSKA (reference sequence). The CDR3 covers 15 residues. V lost 0 bases to trimming and J lost 4 bases, with 12 bases between them. The chain links TRBV20-1 to TRBJ2-2; perhaps TRBD1 as D (6 bases). The sequencing input was blood. The TCR originated in a human donor in good health. The CDR3 DNA reads TGCAGTGCTAGAGAAGGGGGACGGGGCACCGGGGAGCTGTTTTTT. Translating it yields CSAREGGRGTGELFF.